This entry is about one T cell receptor beta chain. Authors' methods: Amplifying reference gene primers gave estimates of nucleated cell counts. The table came from immunoSEQ multiplex PCR; TCRdb's copy has only in-frame clones and leaves some out. That table supplies the V and J calls and clone size; D and trimming were determined from the DNA. This sample carries about 160,000 clones, around four fifths of them seen once, and the ten largest clones take roughly 20%. The CDR3 is made up of 16 amino acids. After removal of 4 bases from V and 4 bases from J, the junction contained 6 bases not matched to a gene. Germline V CDR1 and CDR2: SGHRS, YFSETQ. The data belong to a study of blood T cell repertoires in COVID-19. Study-wide background: Sites across the United States, Italy and Spain contributed samples from acute and convalescent COVID-19.

The V gene is TRBV5-1, the J gene TRBJ1-4; 11 nucleotides match TRBD1. This receptor was identified in a woman aged 80 or over with acute or convalescent COVID-19. Specimen: peripheral blood. CDR3 amino acids: CASSKGQGEFNEKLFF. CDR3 DNA sequence: TGCGCCAGCAGCAAGGGACAGGGGGAATTTAATGAAAAACTGTTTTTT.